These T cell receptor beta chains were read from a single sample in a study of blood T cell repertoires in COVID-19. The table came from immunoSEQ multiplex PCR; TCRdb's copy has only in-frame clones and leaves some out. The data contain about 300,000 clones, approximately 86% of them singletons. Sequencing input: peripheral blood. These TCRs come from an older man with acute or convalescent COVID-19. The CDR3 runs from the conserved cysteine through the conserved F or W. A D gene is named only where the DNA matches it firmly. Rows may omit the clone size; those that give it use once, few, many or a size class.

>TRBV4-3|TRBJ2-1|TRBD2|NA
CASSLGTSGDNEQFF
TGCGCCAGCAGCCTTGGGACTAGCGGCGACAATGAGCAGTTCTTC
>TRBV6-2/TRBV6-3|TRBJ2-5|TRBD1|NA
CASSYQAGGIQETQYF
TGTGCCAGCAGTTACCAGGCAGGGGGTATCCAAGAGACCCAGTACTTC
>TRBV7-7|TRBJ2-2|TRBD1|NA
CASSRDRVWTGELFF
TGTGCCAGCAGCAGAGACAGGGTATGGACCGGGGAGCTGTTTTTT
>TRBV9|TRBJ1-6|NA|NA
CASSVGTGRNSPLHF
TGTGCCAGCAGCGTAGGAACAGGGCGGAATTCACCCCTCCACTTT
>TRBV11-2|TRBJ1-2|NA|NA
CASSIDSSYGYTF
TGTGCCAGCAGCATCGACAGCAGCTATGGCTACACCTTC
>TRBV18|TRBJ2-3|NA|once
CASSRKVTGAYTDTQYF
TGTGCCAGCTCCCGCAAGGTGACAGGAGCCTACACAGATACGCAGTATTTT
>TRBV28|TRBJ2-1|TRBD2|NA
CASTQGLAYNEQFF
TGTGCCAGCACCCAAGGACTAGCCTACAATGAGCAGTTCTTC
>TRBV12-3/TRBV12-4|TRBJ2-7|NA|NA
CASTSGGTYEQYF
TGTGCCAGCACCTCTGGAGGGACCTACGAGCAGTACTTC
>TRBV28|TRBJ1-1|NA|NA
CASSALDGNTEAFF
TGTGCCAGCAGTGCCCTAGACGGGAACACTGAAGCTTTCTTT
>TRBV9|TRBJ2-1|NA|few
CASSGLQGSSYNEQFF
TGTGCCAGCAGCGGATTACAGGGAAGCTCCTACAATGAGCAGTTCTTC
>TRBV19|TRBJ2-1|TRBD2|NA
CASSIALAGSRGEQFF
TGTGCCAGTAGTATAGCGCTAGCGGGGTCCCGAGGTGAGCAGTTCTTC
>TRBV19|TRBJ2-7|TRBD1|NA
CASMGQGLGDEQYF
TGTGCCAGTATGGGACAGGGTCTAGGCGACGAGCAGTACTTC
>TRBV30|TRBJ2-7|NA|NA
CAGGTYEQYF
TGTGCCGGCGGGACTTACGAGCAGTACTTC
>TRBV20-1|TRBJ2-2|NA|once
CSASVSPHTGELFF
TGCAGTGCTAGTGTTAGCCCGCACACCGGGGAGCTGTTTTTT
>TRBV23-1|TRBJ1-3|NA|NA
CASSQSCTGISGNTIYF
TGCGCCAGCAGTCAATCCTGCACAGGGATCTCTGGAAACACCATATATTTT
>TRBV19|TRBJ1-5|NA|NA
CASADSYSNQPQHF
TGTGCCAGCGCAGACAGTTATAGCAATCAGCCCCAGCATTTT
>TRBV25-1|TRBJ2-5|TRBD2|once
CASDGGGLAENPTGTQYF
TGTGCCAGCGATGGTGGGGGACTAGCGGAAAACCCGACGGGGACCCAGTACTTC
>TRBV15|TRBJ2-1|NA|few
CATSSTGYNEQFF
TGTGCCACCAGCTCCACAGGGTACAATGAGCAGTTCTTC
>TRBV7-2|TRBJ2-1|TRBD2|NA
CASSLTSGVYNEQFF
TGTGCCAGCAGCCTGACTAGCGGGGTATACAATGAGCAGTTCTTC
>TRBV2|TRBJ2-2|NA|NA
CASSRRGQWTGELFF
TGTGCCAGCAGTAGGAGGGGGCAGTGGACCGGGGAGCTGTTTTTT